What follows is one T cell receptor (beta chain) and its context. Its antigen is unknown. This specimen belongs to a study of cytomegalovirus exposure and HLA in healthy donors. Overall study findings and caveats: Overall, about 160 TCR beta chains were annotated as cytomegalovirus-associated. The majority of CMV-associated TCR beta chains were reported as apparently HLA-restricted in a later analysis.

PCR used 60 Vbeta primers and 13 Jbeta primers. Sequencing used immunoSEQ multiplex PCR; TCRdb keeps in-frame clones, though not all of them. The table has about 190,000 clones, around 84% seen once. This sequence originates from a woman aged 18-30 years in good health and CMV-seronegative. Sequencing used PBMCs.

The CDR3 DNA follows: TGTGCCAGCAGCGGAGGTAACAGCAATCAGCCCCAGCATTTT. It encodes CASSGGNSNQPQHF. This chain connects TRBV7-2 to TRBJ1-5, with D unclear. Germline CDR1 and CDR2: SGHTA and FQGNSA. This CDR3 has 14 residues. Trimming shortened V by 5 bases and J by 1 base, and 9 bases separated the two germline ends. Full variable domain (rest looked up from reference TRBV7-2 and TRBJ1-5): GAGVSQSPSNKVTEKGKDVELRCDPISGHTALYWYRQSLGQGLEFLIYFQGNSAPDKSGLPSDRFSAERTGGSVSTLTIQRTQQEDSAVYLCASSGGNSNQPQHFGDGTRLSIL.